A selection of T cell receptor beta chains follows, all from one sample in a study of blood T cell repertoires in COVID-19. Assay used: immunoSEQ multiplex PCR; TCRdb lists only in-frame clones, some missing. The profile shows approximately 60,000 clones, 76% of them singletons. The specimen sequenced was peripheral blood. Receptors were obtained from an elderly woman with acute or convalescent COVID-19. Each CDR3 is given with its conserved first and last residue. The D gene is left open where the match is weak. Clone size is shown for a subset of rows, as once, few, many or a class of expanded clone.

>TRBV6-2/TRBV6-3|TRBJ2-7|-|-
TGTGCCAGCAGTTACGGAACCTCTACAGGGCTCGAGCAGTACTTC
CASSYGTSTGLEQYF
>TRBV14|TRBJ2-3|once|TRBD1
TGTGCCAGCAGTCGACAGGGGGCGAGGACAGATACGCAGTATTTT
CASSRQGARTDTQYF
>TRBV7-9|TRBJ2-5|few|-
TGTGCCAGCAGCGCCGGGGAAAGAGAGACCCAGTACTTC
CASSAGERETQYF
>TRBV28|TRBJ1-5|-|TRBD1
TGTGCCAGCAGTCCATCCCGGGACAGGGTTCCCTCAACGGGTCAGCCCCAGCATTTT
CASSPSRDRVPSTGQPQHF
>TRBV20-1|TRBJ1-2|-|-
TGCAGTGCTAGTACCCACCTCTCTATAGGGGCTTCCTATGGCTACACCTTC
CSASTHLSIGASYGYTF
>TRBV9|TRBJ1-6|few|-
TGTGCCAGCGGTGACAGAGCGGGGAATTCACCCCTCCACTTT
CASGDRAGNSPLHF
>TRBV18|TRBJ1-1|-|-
TGTGCCAGCTCACCCCGGCAGGGAACGAACACTGAAGCTTTCTTT
CASSPRQGTNTEAFF
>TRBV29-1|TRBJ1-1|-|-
TGCAGCGTTTCGGAGTTCCCGAACACTGAAGCTTTCTTT
CSVSEFPNTEAFF
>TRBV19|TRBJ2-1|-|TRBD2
TGTGCCAGTAGCGGGACTAGCGGGTTCGATGAGCAGTTCTTC
CASSGTSGFDEQFF
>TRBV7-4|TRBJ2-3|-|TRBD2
TGTGCCAGCAGCTGCGCTAGCGGGACGCAAGCAGATACGCAGTATTTT
CASSCASGTQADTQYF
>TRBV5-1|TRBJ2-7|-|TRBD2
TGCGCCAGCAGCTTGGCCCCGGCGGGAGGGCCTCGAGAGCAGTACTTC
CASSLAPAGGPREQYF
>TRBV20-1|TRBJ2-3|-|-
TGCAGTGCTCCTCTCGGGAATACGCAGTATTTT
CSAPLGNTQYF
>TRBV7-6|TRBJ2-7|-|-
TGTGCCAGCAGCTTATTAGGGGTGGGCGAGCAGTACTTC
CASSLLGVGEQYF
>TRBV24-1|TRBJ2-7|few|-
TGTGCCACCAACGAGGGTTCTTCCTACGAGCAGTACTTC
CATNEGSSYEQYF
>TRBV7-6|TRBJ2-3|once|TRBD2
TGTGCCAGCAGCTTAGTCGGCGGGAGGGCAACAGATACGCAGTATTTT
CASSLVGGRATDTQYF
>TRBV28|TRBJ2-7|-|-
TGTGCCACCCGACGGGGAAGCTCCTACGAGCAGTACTTC
CATRRGSSYEQYF
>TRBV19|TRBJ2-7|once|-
TGTGCCAGTAGTAGCGGGTCCGCCTACGAGCAGTACTTC
CASSSGSAYEQYF
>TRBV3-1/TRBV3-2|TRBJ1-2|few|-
TGTGCCAGCAGCCAAGACACAGTTAGGGGCTACACCTTC
CASSQDTVRGYTF
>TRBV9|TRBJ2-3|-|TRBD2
TGTGCCAGCAGCCCCCCCGCAGCGGGATGGGATACGCAGTATTTT
CASSPPAAGWDTQYF
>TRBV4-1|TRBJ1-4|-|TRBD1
TGCGCCAGCAGCCAACGAGGCCTAACAGGGGGCGGTGAAAAACTGTTTTTT
CASSQRGLTGGGEKLFF
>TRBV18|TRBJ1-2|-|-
TGTGCCAGCTCACCACCGGGTCGCCAGGGGCGGGGGAACTATGGCTACACCTTC
CASSPPGRQGRGNYGYTF
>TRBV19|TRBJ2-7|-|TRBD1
TGTGCCAGTAGTAAGGACAGGGGACTTGCGCAGTACTTC
CASSKDRGLAQYF
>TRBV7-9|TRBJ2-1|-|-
TGTGCCAGCAGGTGGGAGCGCTACAATGAGCAGTTCTTC
CASRWERYNEQFF
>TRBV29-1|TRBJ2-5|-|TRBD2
TGCAGCGTTGAACAGCGGGAGGGGGCCAGGGAGACCCAGTACTTC
CSVEQREGARETQYF
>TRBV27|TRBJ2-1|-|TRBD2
TGTGCCAGCAGTTTCACCGGGACTAGCTACTACAATGAGCAGTTCTTC
CASSFTGTSYYNEQFF
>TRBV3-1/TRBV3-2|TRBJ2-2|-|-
TGTGCCAGCAGCCAAGATCTCAGGTTCACCGGGGAGCTGTTTTTT
CASSQDLRFTGELFF
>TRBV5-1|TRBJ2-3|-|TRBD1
TGCGCCAGCAGCTTGGCAGGGACAGGGGGCCTCGCAGATACGCAGTATTTT
CASSLAGTGGLADTQYF
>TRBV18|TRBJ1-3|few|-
TGTGCCAGCTCAAAGGGACAAGGGTCGGCTGGAAACACCATATATTTT
CASSKGQGSAGNTIYF
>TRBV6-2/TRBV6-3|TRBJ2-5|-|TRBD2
TGTGCCAGCAGTGGAAGCGGGAGTGGACAAGAGACCCAGTACTTC
CASSGSGSGQETQYF
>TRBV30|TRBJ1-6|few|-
TGTGCCTGGATCGTAGGGGCGAATTCACCCCTCCACTTT
CAWIVGANSPLHF
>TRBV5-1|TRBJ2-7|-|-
TGCGCCAGTCGTGGCACAGGGACCTACGAGCAGTACTTC
CASRGTGTYEQYF
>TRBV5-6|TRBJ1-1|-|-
TGTGCCAGCTCTTTAAAAGGGGCTCAAGCTTTCTTT
CASSLKGAQAFF
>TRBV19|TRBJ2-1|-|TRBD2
TGTGCCAGTAGTATAGGTCTAGCGGGAGGGGATGAGCAGTTCTTC
CASSIGLAGGDEQFF
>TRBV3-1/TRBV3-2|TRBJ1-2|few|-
TGTGCCAGCAGCCAAGGTCCTTTAGAGGCGTCGTGCTATGGCTACACCTTC
CASSQGPLEASCYGYTF
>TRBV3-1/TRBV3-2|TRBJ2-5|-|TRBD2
TGTGCCAGCAGCCAAGGAGGCGGGAGTTTGACCCAGTACTTC
CASSQGGGSLTQYF
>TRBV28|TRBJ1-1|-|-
TGTGCCAGCAGTTTATCCCATACCCGAGGGTGGTGGACTGAAGCTTTCTTT
CASSLSHTRGWWTEAFF
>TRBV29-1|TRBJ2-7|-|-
TGCAGCGTGATCAGGGGATTTCAAACCTCCTACGAGCAGTACTTC
CSVIRGFQTSYEQYF
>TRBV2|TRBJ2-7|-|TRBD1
TGTGCCAGCCGCTCCCGGACAGGGCCCTACGAGCAGTACTTC
CASRSRTGPYEQYF
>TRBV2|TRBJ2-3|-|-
TGTGCCAGCAGTCAAGGACTGGGGGCCGATACGCAGTATTTT
CASSQGLGADTQYF
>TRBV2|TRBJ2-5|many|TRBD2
TGTGCCAGCAGTGGGGGGGGGAGGACTAGCCTCCCAAGCCAGACCCAGTACTTC
CASSGGGRTSLPSQTQYF